This T cell receptor beta chain is from a study of T-cell memory formation after mild COVID-19. Regarding the study as a whole: Pre-infection memory already had some responding clones, implying cross-reactive memory joined. Second-wave clones reaching peak frequency on day 37 lacked confirmed SARS-CoV-2 specificity.

Remarks on this clonotype: The antigen remains unidentified.

Germline values: CDR1 MGHRA, CDR2 YSYEKL. CDR3 size: 15 residues. Trimming left V 2 bases short and J 4 bases short, with 11 bases between. With constant-segment primers, 5'RACE yielded cDNA libraries of TCR alpha and TCR beta that carried sample barcodes and UMIs. TCRdb re-called the 5' RACE reads through MiXCR, storing one row per CDR3 protein. The sample has over 45,000 distinct CDR3 sequences; roughly 26% are singletons. This TCR came from a man younger than 30 who had mild COVID-19 (a few samples of this study predate the infection). Cell type and time point are not known. This chain uses TRBV4-1 with TRBJ2-2, with D hard to call. The specimen sequenced was PBMCs or a T cell subset sorted from them (not recorded which). The CDR3 here is CASSQRHVRTGELFF. The DNA for the CDR3 is TGCGCCAGCAGCCAACGACACGTCCGCACCGGGGAGCTGTTTTTT.